The present T cell receptor beta chain was sequenced within a study of PD-L1 blockade in urothelial cancer. This clone has a single count. The sample's time point: peripheral blood 6 weeks after treatment start. Method: immunoSEQ multiplex PCR; TCRdb's copy keeps in-frame clones and lacks some. The data hold approximately 50,000 clones, with more than 75% observed a single time. Germline assignment: CDR1 PRHDT and CDR2 FYEKMQ (reference sequence). V lost 6 bases and J lost 2, with 10 bases in between. This CDR3 comprises 14 residues. This sample comprised PBMCs, obtained around atezolizumab (anti-PD-L1) treatment. J is TRBJ2-2 and V is TRBV13, with D unresolved. This TCR came from a man in his fifties or sixties with urothelial cancer. CDR3 residues: CASRAQLNTGELFF. CDR3 DNA sequence: TGTGCCAGCAGGGCCCAGTTAAACACCGGGGAGCTGTTTTTT.